This is a list of T cell receptor beta chains from one sample in a study of OX40 agonist ivuxolimab in advanced cancers. Profiled with immunoSEQ multiplex PCR; TCRdb holds only in-frame clones, not every one. The sample has under 20,000 clones, roughly 71% seen once; the top ten hold roughly a sixth. Sequencing was performed on CD4+ or CD8+ T cells sorted from blood, taken in a trial of the OX40 agonist ivuxolimab. Receptor source: an adult with an advanced solid tumor such as melanoma, head and neck, liver or kidney cancer. Each CDR3 is given without its conserved first and last residue. D genes are given only for firm matches.

V gene	D gene	J gene	CDR3 protein
TRBV27	-	TRBJ2-3	ASSLSSTDTQY
TRBV4-1	TRBD2	TRBJ2-2	ASSQAGGEPNTGELF
TRBV29-1	TRBD2	TRBJ2-1	SVDGTSGRSSYNEQF
TRBV5-8	-	TRBJ2-7	ASSIDRATYEQY
TRBV6-1	-	TRBJ2-6	ASSVLTGTGANVLT
TRBV29-1	TRBD1	TRBJ2-1	SVGTGYNEQF
TRBV7-3	-	TRBJ2-3	ASSFWAGATDTQY
TRBV11-3	TRBD1	TRBJ1-2	ASSFRWRDRDPNYGYT
TRBV15	TRBD1	TRBJ2-3	ATSRVGTGGGDTQY
TRBV18	-	TRBJ1-5	ASSPGRDQPQH
TRBV19	TRBD2	TRBJ2-1	ASSIDGSGSDEQF
TRBV2	TRBD1	TRBJ1-6	ASSGTHDRAYNSPLH
TRBV28	TRBD1	TRBJ1-4	ASSAGTGEIEKLF
TRBV7-8	TRBD1	TRBJ2-2	ASSLSGSGGSTGELF
TRBV6-5	-	TRBJ1-5	ASSFFRGGDQPQH
TRBV27	-	TRBJ1-4	ASSPLLSLGEKLF
TRBV7-9	-	TRBJ2-7	ASSLAEGYEQY
TRBV13	TRBD1	TRBJ1-2	ASSQQGIYGYT
TRBV2	TRBD2	TRBJ2-1	ASSATLAGSYNEQF
TRBV27	TRBD1	TRBJ1-5	ASRGKGANQPQH
TRBV13	TRBD1	TRBJ2-1	ASSLPGQGHGEQF
TRBV7-9	-	TRBJ2-7	ASSPIDRFEQY
TRBV5-8	-	TRBJ1-4	ASSTDLATNEKLF
TRBV5-1	TRBD1	TRBJ1-1	ASSLTGGTNTEAF
TRBV6-5	-	TRBJ1-1	ASTTVSGTEAF
TRBV7-9	TRBD1	TRBJ1-2	ASSLESPPRGTENYGYT
TRBV9	TRBD2	TRBJ2-1	ASSVSGRVAYNEQF
TRBV4-1	-	TRBJ2-7	ASSQEGPPRPYEQY
TRBV2	TRBD2	TRBJ2-5	ASGLAGTKYQETQY
TRBV4-3	TRBD2	TRBJ2-3	ASSQDLASGSADTQY
TRBV7-4	-	TRBJ1-6	ASSFQGSSYNSPLH
TRBV19	-	TRBJ1-1	ASSNRGAEAF
TRBV4-1	-	TRBJ2-7	ASSQQGGLPDEQY
TRBV11-2	-	TRBJ2-1	ASSLGTTANEQF
TRBV6-1	-	TRBJ2-5	ASSEENQETQY
TRBV28	-	TRBJ2-1	ASSFRRGWDEQF
TRBV15	TRBD1	TRBJ1-5	ATSRGRQGNQPQH
TRBV27	TRBD2	TRBJ2-7	ASSFDLLRLAEGVYEQY
TRBV6-1	TRBD2	TRBJ2-3	ASSEPGLAGPTDTQY
TRBV28	TRBD1	TRBJ1-1	ATEGGQGDF
TRBV30	TRBD2	TRBJ2-7	AWSVPAGGLYEQY
TRBV4-3	-	TRBJ2-3	ASSQDREKY
TRBV28	-	TRBJ2-3	ASSFLSGTDTQY
TRBV4-3	-	TRBJ2-7	ASSLRQAGNEQY
TRBV7-8	-	TRBJ2-7	ASSLSFVEQY
TRBV5-5	TRBD1	TRBJ2-7	ASSALTGVSSYEQY